What follows describes a single TCR beta chain. The antigen is not known. Germline CDR1 reads LNHDA; CDR2 reads SQIVND (reference sequence). Between the trimmed V and J ends, which lost 6 bases and 0 bases, there was a span of 11 bases. This CDR3 comprises 14 residues. This entry belongs to a study of T cell repertoires in cytomegalovirus infection. About the study: From public TCR beta signatures came an indication of both CMV infection and matching HLA type.

TCRdb re-analysed the reads in MiXCR, keeping a single row per CDR3 protein. The sample lists roughly 990,000 distinct CDR3 sequences, less than 40% seen once, with over 12% in the top ten. Findings and limits, study-wide: Carriers of CMV plus the relevant HLA were identified by cumulative public TCR beta family frequency. Within the response measured ex vivo, HLA-C-restricted CMV-specific TCR beta clonotypes were dominant.

The material sequenced was cultured CD8+ T cells from PBMCs, taken from culture after CMV antigen stimulation. J is TRBJ1-1 and V is TRBV19; D gene unclear. This receptor was taken from a human donor in good health (CMV status not recorded). Some clones in this sample may be carry-over from other donors' samples. CDR3 sequence (DNA): TGTGCCAGTAGGCGCGCAGCCTTGAACACTGAAGCTTTCTTT. This sequence encodes CASRRAALNTEAFF. The variable domain in full, completed from reference TRBV19 and TRBJ1-1, reads DGGITQSPKYLFRKEGQNVTLSCEQNLNHDAMYWYRQDPGQGLRLIYYSQIVNDFQKGDIAEGYSVSREKKESFPLTVTSAQKNPTAFYLCASRRAALNTEAFFGQGTRLTVV.